This TCR beta chain was recovered during a study of T cell changes during pregnancy in multiple sclerosis. Germline assignment: CDR1 SGHNT and CDR2 YYREEE (reference sequence). After removal of 4 bases from V and 4 bases from J, the junction contained 5 bases not matched to a gene. The CDR3 length is 14 residues. Profiled with immunoSEQ multiplex PCR; TCRdb holds only in-frame clones, not every one. The sample consists of about 64,000 clones, roughly 92% of them appearing once. The rearrangement links TRBV5-4 to TRBJ2-3; 8 bases fit TRBD1. The material was peripheral blood, obtained in the second trimester of pregnancy. The receptor was isolated from a female donor with multiple sclerosis, enrolled in a pregnancy study. CDR3 nucleotides: TGTGCCAGCAGCCCAGGGGGCGCATCAGATACGCAGTATTTT. This sequence encodes CASSPGGASDTQYF.